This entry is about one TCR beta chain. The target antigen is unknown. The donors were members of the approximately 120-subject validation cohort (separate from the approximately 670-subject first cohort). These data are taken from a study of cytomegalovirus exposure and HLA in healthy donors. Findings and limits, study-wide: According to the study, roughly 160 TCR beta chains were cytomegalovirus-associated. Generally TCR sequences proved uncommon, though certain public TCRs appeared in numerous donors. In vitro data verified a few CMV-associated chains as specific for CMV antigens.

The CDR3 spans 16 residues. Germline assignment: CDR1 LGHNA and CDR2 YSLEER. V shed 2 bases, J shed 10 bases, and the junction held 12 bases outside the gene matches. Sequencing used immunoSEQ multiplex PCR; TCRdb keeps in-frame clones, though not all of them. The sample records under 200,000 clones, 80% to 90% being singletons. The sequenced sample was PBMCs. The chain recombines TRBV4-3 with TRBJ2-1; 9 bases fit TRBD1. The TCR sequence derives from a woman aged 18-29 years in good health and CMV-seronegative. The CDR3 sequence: CASSQWGQGEGKEQFF. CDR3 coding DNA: TGCGCCAGCAGCCAATGGGGACAGGGAGAAGGGAAGGAGCAGTTCTTC.